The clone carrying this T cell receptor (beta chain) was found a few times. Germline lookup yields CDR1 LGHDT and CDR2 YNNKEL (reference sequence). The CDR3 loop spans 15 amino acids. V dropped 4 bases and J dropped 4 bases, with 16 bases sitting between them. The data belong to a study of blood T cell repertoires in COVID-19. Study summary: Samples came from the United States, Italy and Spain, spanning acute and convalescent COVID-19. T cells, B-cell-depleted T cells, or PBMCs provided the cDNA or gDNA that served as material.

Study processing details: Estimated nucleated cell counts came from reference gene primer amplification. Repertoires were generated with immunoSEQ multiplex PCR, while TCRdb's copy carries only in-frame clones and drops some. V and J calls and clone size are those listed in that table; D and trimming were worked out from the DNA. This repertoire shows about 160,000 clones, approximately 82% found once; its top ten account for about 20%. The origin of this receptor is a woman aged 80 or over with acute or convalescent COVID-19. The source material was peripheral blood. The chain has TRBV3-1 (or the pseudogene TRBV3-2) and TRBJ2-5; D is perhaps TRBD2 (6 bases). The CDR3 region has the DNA TGTGCCAGCAGCCTAGGGACCTCCGGGGGAGAGACCCAGTACTTC. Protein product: CASSLGTSGGETQYF.